The rows below give T cell receptor beta chains drawn from one sample of a study of cytomegalovirus exposure and HLA in healthy donors. Clones were sequenced by immunoSEQ multiplex PCR, and TCRdb holds only the in-frame ones, with some missing. The sample has about 50,000 clones, 70% to 80% seen once. Sequenced material: PBMCs. The receptors originated from a woman aged 40-49 years in good health and CMV-seropositive. CDR3s leave out the opening cysteine and the closing phenylalanine or tryptophan.

>TRBV29-1|10
SLEGLQETQY
>TRBV4-1|14
ASSQDRERGNYEQY
>TRBV2|13
ASSEDQGAQEKLF
>TRBV6-5|12
ASTRGPEGSPLH
>TRBV2|14
ARTGFQGRGGNEQF
>TRBV30|12
AWSVGLGTDTQY
>TRBV2|10
ASRTENEKLF
>TRBV5-1|11
ASSTGQLYEQY
>TRBV18|13
ASSPLGTGSETQY
>TRBV6-5|10
ASGQGNQPQH
>TRBV18|11
ASSPGLNNEQF
>TRBV7-2|14
ASSFSQGPTTGELF
>TRBV30|12
AWSQGTQGQPQH
>TRBV15|11
ATGTGGYNEQF
>TRBV7-9|12
ASGDRGGRSPLH
>TRBV15|13
ATSHSGYTGNTIY
>TRBV7-2|13
ASSLGLAPYNEQF
>TRBV6-1|10
ASSTGFNGYT
>TRBV15|16
ATSRERPGQNFPQPQH
>TRBV6-1|13
ASSEMQGGAYEQY
>TRBV21-1|11
ASTTIKNTEAF
>TRBV25-1|13
ASSVGWGGGEEQY
>TRBV7-9|12
ASSLLQGTTEAF
>TRBV14|12
ASSQGFFRGEQY
>TRBV5-6|11
ASSLRTGRGYT
>TRBV7-2|13
ASSFPDRANYGYT
>TRBV7-2|13
ASSLPDSLGYEQY
>TRBV5-4|14
ASSRTSTRTNSPLH
>TRBV15|13
ATSRVRTEGQGYT
>TRBV28|9
ASSNQGGYT
>TRBV27|12
ASSFQGDNQPQH
>TRBV5-1|10
ASSLNFYGYT
>TRBV23-1|14
ASSPPGPGQGCGYT
>TRBV10-3|12
AISEQGVGYEQY
>TRBV28|12
ASIRGGNTDTQY